This entry lists 10 T cell receptor beta chains sequenced from one sample in a study of blood T cells in healthy people across ages. Then a second PCR, running roughly 7 to 11 cycles, was carried out with a sample-barcoded 5' primer and a J-beta primer mix. MiXCR, applied by TCRdb to the 5' RACE reads, yields one record per CDR3 protein. The sample shows 850,000 to 1,300,000 distinct CDR3 sequences, under 45% of them seen only once. Sequencing was carried out using blood. These receptors came from a woman aged 55-69 years in good health.

Remarks on this clonotype: The junction departs from the called germline gene at one end, perhaps through a read error. The rearrangement uses TRBV2 and TRBJ1-5; weak D call: TRBD1 (5 bases). The CDR3 length is 15 residues. Germline lookup yields CDR1 SNHLY and CDR2 FYNNEI. The chain's CDR3 is CACSRDWGSNQPQHF. The CDR3 coding sequence is TGTGCCTGCAGTCGGGACTGGGGAAGCAATCAGCCCCAGCATTTT.

This chain uses TRBV2 with TRBJ2-1, with 7 positions matching TRBD2. Germline V lookup: CDR1 SNHLY, CDR2 FYNNEI. The CDR3 spans 15 residues. The trim removed 1 base at V and 10 bases at J, leaving 10 bases unmatched. The CDR3, as DNA: TGTGCCAGCAGTGAAGAGGGTACTAGCGTCTGCGAGCAGTTCTTC. It specifies CASSEEGTSVCEQFF.

The chain links TRBV5-5 to TRBJ1-6; TRBD1 is a possible D gene (5 bases). V dropped 4 bases and J dropped 6 bases, with 14 bases sitting between them. The germline V gene has CDR1 SGHKS and CDR2 YYEKEE (reference sequence). The CDR3 has 15 residues. The CDR3 sequence is CASSEVGRSNSPLHF. The CDR3 nucleotides are TGTGCCAGCAGCGAAGTGGGGCGGAGTAATTCACCCCTCCACTTT. The whole variable domain, remainder taken from reference TRBV5-5 and TRBJ1-6, is DAGVTQSPTHLIKTRGQQVTLRCSPISGHKSVSWYQQVLGQGPQFIFQYYEKEERGRGNFPDRFSARQFPNYSSELNVNALLLGDSALYLCASSEVGRSNSPLHFGNGTRLTVT.

This clonotype was observed a few times. This chain links TRBV14 with TRBJ2-1, with unresolved D. Trimming cost V 1 base and J 4 bases, with 11 bases left between them. The CDR3 sequence is 15 residues long. Germline V gene data show CDR1 as SGHDN and CDR2 as FVKESK. CDR3 in amino acids: CASSQGRRAYNEQFF. The CDR3 region has the DNA TGTGCCAGCAGCCAAGGTCGACGAGCTTACAATGAGCAGTTCTTC.

This chain links TRBV3-1 with TRBJ2-2; the match to TRBD2 covers 14 bases. V gave up 4 bases and J gave up 7 bases; unmatched junction bases: 8. Germline CDR1 and CDR2: LGHDT and YNNKEL (reference sequence). The CDR3 is 17 residues long. The CDR3 sequence: CASSPGLAGVRGGELFF. The CDR3 nucleotides are TGTGCCAGCAGCCCGGGACTAGCGGGAGTGCGGGGCGGGGAGCTGTTTTTT.

Only a few counts were recorded for this clonotype. The V call is TRBV11-2, the J call TRBJ2-4, with a weak D call TRBD1 (6 bases). Germline V lookup: CDR1 SGHAT, CDR2 FQNNGV. V was shortened by 2 bases and J by 12 bases, with 8 bases between the two germline ends. There are 11 residues in the CDR3. The chain's CDR3 is CASSLWGHQYF. CDR3 DNA sequence: TGTGCCAGCAGCTTATGGGGACATCAGTACTTC.

The genes are TRBV6-2 or TRBV6-3 and TRBJ1-2, with D possibly matching TRBD1 (5 bases). Germline CDR1 MNHEY, CDR2 SVGEGT. The V gene lost 0 bases and the J gene lost 6 bases, with 17 bases spanning the gap. The CDR3 loop spans 16 amino acids. In DNA form, the CDR3 reads TGTGCCAGCAGTTACTCGTACAGGACAAAAACACATGGCTACACCTTC. Translated, it gives CASSYSYRTKTHGYTF.

This sequence joins TRBV4-1 and TRBJ2-3, with a tentative D call TRBD2 (5 bases). Trimming stripped 0 bases from V and 6 bases from J, with 13 bases between. The CDR3 has 15 residues. The germline V gene encodes CDR1 MGHRA and CDR2 YSYEKL. CDR3 sequence: CASSQDELSGDTQYF. As DNA, the CDR3 is TGCGCCAGCAGCCAAGATGAACTGAGCGGCGATACGCAGTATTTT.

This chain connects TRBV11-2 to TRBJ2-2, with 8 bases matching TRBD2. This CDR3 comprises 17 residues. Trimming at V came to 5 bases and at J to 3 bases, leaving 11 bases not matched to a gene. Per germline, CDR1 SGHAT and CDR2 FQNNGV. CDR3: CASSNAVGLAYTGELFF. In nucleotides, the CDR3 is TGTGCCAGCAGCAACGCGGTCGGACTAGCCTACACCGGGGAGCTGTTTTTT.

This clonotype was recorded at least ten times. This sequence joins TRBV6-5 and TRBJ2-7, with D perhaps matching TRBD2 (5 bases). V shed 2 bases and J shed 4 bases, with 12 bases lying between them. Germline V gene sequence: CDR1 MNHEY, CDR2 SVGAGI. This CDR3 comprises 14 residues. The CDR3 nucleotides read TGTGCCAGCAGTTACCTCGGGGTATGGTACGAGCAGTACTTC. Its translation is CASSYLGVWYEQYF.